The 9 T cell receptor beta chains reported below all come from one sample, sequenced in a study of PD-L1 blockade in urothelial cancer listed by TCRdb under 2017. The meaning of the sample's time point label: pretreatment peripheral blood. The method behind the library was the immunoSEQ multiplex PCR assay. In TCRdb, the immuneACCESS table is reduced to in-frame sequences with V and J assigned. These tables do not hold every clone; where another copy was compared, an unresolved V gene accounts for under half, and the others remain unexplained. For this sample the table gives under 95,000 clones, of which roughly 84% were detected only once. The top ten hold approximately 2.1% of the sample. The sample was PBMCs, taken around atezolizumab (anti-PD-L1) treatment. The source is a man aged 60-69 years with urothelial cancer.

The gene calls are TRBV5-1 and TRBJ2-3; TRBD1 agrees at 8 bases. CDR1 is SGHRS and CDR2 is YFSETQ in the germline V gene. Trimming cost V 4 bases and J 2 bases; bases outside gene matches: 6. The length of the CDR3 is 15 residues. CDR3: CASSDGQGYTDTQYF. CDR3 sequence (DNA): TGCGCCAGCAGCGACGGACAGGGATACACAGATACGCAGTATTTT.

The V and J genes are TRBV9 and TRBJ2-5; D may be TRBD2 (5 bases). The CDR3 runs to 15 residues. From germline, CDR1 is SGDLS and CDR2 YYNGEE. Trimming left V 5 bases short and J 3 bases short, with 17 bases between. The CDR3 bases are TGTGCCAGCAGTAGGGCGGCCCACGGGGAAGAGACCCAGTACTTC. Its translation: CASSRAAHGEETQYF. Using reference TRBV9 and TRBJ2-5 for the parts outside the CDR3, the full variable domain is DSGVTQTPKHLITATGQRVTLRCSPRSGDLSVYWYQQSLDQGLQFLIQYYNGEERAKGNILERFSAQQFPDLHSELNLSSLELGDSALYFCASSRAAHGEETQYFGPGTRLLVL.

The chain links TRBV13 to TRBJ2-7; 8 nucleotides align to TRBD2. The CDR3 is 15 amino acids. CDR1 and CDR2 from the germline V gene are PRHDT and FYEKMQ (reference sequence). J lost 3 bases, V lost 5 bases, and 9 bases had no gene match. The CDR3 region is CASSLLLAEGYEQYF. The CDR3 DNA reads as TGTGCCAGCAGCCTTCTACTAGCGGAGGGCTACGAGCAGTACTTC.

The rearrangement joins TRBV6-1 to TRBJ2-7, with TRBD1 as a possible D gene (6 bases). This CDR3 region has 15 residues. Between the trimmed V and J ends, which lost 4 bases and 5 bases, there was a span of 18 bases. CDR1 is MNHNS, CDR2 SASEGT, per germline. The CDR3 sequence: CASSARGTGKDEQYF. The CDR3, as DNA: TGTGCCAGCAGTGCCAGGGGCACTGGAAAGGACGAGCAGTACTTC.

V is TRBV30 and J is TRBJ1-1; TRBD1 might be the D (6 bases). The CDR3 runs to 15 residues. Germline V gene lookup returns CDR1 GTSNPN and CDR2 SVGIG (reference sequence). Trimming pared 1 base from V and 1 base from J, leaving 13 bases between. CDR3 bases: TGTGCCTGGAGTGGTGACAGGAGCTGGAACACTGAAGCTTTCTTT. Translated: CAWSGDRSWNTEAFF.

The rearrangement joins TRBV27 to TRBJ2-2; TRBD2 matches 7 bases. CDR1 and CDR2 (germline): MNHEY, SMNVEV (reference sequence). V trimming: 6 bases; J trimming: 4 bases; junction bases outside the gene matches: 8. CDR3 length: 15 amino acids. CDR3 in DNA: TGTGCCAGCAGGAAGCCGGGGGGTTCCACCGGGGAGCTGTTTTTT. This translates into CASRKPGGSTGELFF.

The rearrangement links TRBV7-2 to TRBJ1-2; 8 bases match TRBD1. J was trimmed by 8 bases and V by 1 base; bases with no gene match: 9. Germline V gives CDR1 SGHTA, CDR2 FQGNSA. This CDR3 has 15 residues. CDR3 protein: CASSLVGQVNRGYTF. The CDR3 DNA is TGTGCCAGCAGCTTAGTGGGACAGGTCAATAGGGGCTACACCTTC. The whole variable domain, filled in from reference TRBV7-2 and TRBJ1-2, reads GAGVSQSPSNKVTEKGKDVELRCDPISGHTALYWYRQSLGQGLEFLIYFQGNSAPDKSGLPSDRFSAERTGGSVSTLTIQRTQQEDSAVYLCASSLVGQVNRGYTFGSGTRLTVV.

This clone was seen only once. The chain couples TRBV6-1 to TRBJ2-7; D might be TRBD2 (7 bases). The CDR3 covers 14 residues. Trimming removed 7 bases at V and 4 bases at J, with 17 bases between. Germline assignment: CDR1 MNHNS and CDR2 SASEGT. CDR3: CASTEGGNRYEQYF. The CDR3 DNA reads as TGTGCCAGCACCGAGGGGGGGAACAGGTACGAGCAGTACTTC.

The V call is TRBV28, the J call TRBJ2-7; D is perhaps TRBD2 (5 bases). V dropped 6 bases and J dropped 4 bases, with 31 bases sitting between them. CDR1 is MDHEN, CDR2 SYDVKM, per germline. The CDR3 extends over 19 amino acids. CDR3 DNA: TGTGCCAGCAGCTCATCCCCCGGACTCCTACTTAATACGAGATACGAGCAGTACTTC. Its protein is CASSSSPGLLLNTRYEQYF.